This T cell receptor (beta chain) was found in a study of human T cells and chemical hapten exposure. On the study more broadly: Among samples, TCR yields varied mainly because of small differences in pooled library volume.

CDR1 and CDR2 from the germline V gene are LGHDT and YNNKEL (reference sequence). This CDR3 spans 15 amino acids. The ends were cut back, 4 bases at V and 10 bases at J, with 19 bases in the middle. Study-wide findings and caveats: TCRs whose frequency exceeded 1 in 1000 remained the same following DPC sensitization.

This clonotype appeared a few times. The antigen is undetermined. The library labeled individual cDNA molecules by adding unique molecular identifiers to them. In the authors' methods: Counts of TCRs in each sample centred on a median of about 96,000 and extended from roughly 23,000 to 700,000. TCRdb re-called the 5' RACE reads through MiXCR, storing one row per CDR3 protein. TCRdb's processing, not the authors', yielded these V and J calls. The repertoire consists of approximately 140,000 distinct CDR3 sequences, with roughly 4.1% occurring once and the leading ten covering roughly 1.4%. Whole blood, unfractionated, served as the material for total RNA extraction.

This chain connects TRBV3-1 to TRBJ1-4; D might be TRBD1 (5 bases). This receptor was taken from a female donor in good health. CDR3 amino acids: CASSRTAGTFGKLFF. CDR3 coding DNA: TGTGCCAGCAGCCGAACCGCCGGGACCTTTGGAAAACTGTTTTTT.